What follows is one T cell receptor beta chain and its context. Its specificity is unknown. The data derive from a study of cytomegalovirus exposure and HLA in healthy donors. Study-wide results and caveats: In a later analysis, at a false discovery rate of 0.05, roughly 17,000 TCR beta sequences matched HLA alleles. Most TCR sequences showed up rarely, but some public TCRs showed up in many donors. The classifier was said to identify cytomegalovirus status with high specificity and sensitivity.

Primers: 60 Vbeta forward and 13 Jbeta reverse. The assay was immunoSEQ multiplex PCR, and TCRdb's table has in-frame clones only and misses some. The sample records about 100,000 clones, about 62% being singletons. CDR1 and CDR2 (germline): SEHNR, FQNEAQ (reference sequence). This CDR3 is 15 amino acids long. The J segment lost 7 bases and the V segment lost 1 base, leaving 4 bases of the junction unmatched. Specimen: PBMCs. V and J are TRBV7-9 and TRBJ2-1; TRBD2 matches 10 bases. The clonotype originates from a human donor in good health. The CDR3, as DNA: TGTGCCAGCAGCTTAGGTAGCGGGAGGAAGAATGAGCAGTTCTTC. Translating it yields CASSLGSGRKNEQFF.